In this sample, the clone carrying this T cell receptor (beta chain) turned up a few times. Its specificity is unknown. This sample was included in a study of beta chain features in type 1 diabetes. Study information: There was similarity between patients and healthy donors in age, gender and cell yields.

Whole-study findings and limits: The naive, central memory and Treg TCRB repertoires looked more alike in patients than they did in healthy donors.

Deletions cut 4 bases from V and 8 bases from J, with 23 bases between. The CDR3 loop spans 15 amino acids. The germline CDR1 and CDR2 sequences are GTSNPN and SVGIG (reference sequence). Stem cell-like memory, regulatory, central memory and naive CD4+ cells were sorted via CD45RO/CCR7/CD25/CD127/CD95/CD27. Since all of the isolated RNA was reverse transcribed, expressed TCRB transcripts were what got sequenced. Data came from immunoSEQ multiplex PCR; TCRdb stores just in-frame clones and leaves some out. Here the sample spans tens of thousands of clones, roughly 34% being singletons. This TCR derives from a woman younger than 35 in good health. Sequencing input: stem cell memory CD4+ T cells from blood. The chain couples TRBV30 to TRBJ1-2, with D possibly TRBD1 on 6 matching bases. The CDR3 region has the DNA TGTGCCTGGACCGCAGGGGTTCTTGAGCCGGGAGGCTACACCTTC. Encoded protein: CAWTAGVLEPGGYTF. Based on the CDR3 plus reference TRBV30 and TRBJ1-2, the full variable domain is SQTIHQWPATLVQPVGSPLSLECTVEGTSNPNLYWYRQAAGRGLQLLFYSVGIGQISSEVPQNLSASRPQDRQFILSSKKLLLSDSGFYLCAWTAGVLEPGGYTFGSGTRLTVV.